This TCR beta chain is drawn from a study of blood T cell repertoires in COVID-19. This table comes from immunoSEQ multiplex PCR, and its TCRdb copy is limited to in-frame clones, with some not included. The sample comprises about 270,000 clones, approximately 90% of which are singletons, and 3% rests with the top ten. The CDR3 contains 14 residues. Germline loops: CDR1 MDHEN, CDR2 SYDVKM. Trimming cost V 5 bases and J 3 bases; bases outside gene matches: 6. Of note for this clone: Other DNA sequences in the same sample also yield this CDR3.

The receptor was derived from a woman aged 45 to 65 who had recovered from COVID-19. Specimen: PBMCs or T cells enriched from blood (not recorded which). The chain employs TRBV28 and TRBJ2-7, with 8 bases that match TRBD2. The CDR3 loop reads CASSPGGAVYEQYF. The CDR3 nucleotides are TGTGCCAGCAGTCCGGGGGGGGCGGTCTACGAGCAGTACTTC.